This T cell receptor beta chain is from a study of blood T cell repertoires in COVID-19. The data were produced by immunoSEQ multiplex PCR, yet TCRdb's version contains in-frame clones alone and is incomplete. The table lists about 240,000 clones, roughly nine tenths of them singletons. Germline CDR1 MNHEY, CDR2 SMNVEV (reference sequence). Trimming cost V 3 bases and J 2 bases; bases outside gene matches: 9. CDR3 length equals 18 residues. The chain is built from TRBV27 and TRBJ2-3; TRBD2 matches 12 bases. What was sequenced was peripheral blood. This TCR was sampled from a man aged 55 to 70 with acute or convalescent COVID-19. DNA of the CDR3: TGTGCCAGCAGTTTTCATGGGCTAGCGGGAGGGATCACAGATACGCAGTATTTT. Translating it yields CASSFHGLAGGITDTQYF.